The next 18 T cell receptor beta chains were all read from a single sample in a study of cytomegalovirus exposure and HLA in healthy donors. PCR used 60 Vbeta primers and 13 Jbeta primers. The method was immunoSEQ multiplex PCR; TCRdb's version includes in-frame clones alone and lacks a portion of them. This sample carries 75,000 or so clones, around 64% of them seen once, and the ten largest clones take roughly a fifth. Sequences were obtained from PBMCs. Source of these receptors: a man aged 40-49 years in good health and CMV-seropositive.

This clone was seen just once. The rearrangement links TRBV7-9 to TRBJ1-1, with a possible D match to TRBD1 (5 bases). This CDR3 comprises 15 residues. Germline CDR1 reads SEHNR; CDR2 reads FQNEAQ (reference sequence). Trimming removed 3 bases from V and 4 bases from J, with 15 bases in between. The CDR3 sequence: CASSLGRRGSTEAFF. DNA for the CDR3: TGTGCCAGCAGCTTGGGACGCCGGGGGTCCACTGAAGCTTTCTTT.

This clone has just one count. J is TRBJ1-2 and V is TRBV5-6, with D hard to call. The germline gives CDR1 SGHDT, CDR2 YYEEEE. This CDR3 comprises 15 residues. Trimming stripped 0 bases from V and 2 bases from J, with 11 bases between. The CDR3 spells CASSLAGAGNYGYTF. Here the CDR3 DNA reads TGTGCCAGCAGCTTGGCGGGTGCGGGCAACTATGGCTACACCTTC.

The V gene is TRBV28, the J gene TRBJ1-3; perhaps TRBD1 as D (6 bases). This CDR3 comprises 14 residues. The V end was cut by 7 bases, the J end by 2 bases, with 12 bases between. Looked up from germline, CDR1 is MDHEN and CDR2 is SYDVKM. CDR3 region: CASILQGPGNTIYF. As DNA, the CDR3 is TGTGCCAGCATCTTACAGGGACCTGGAAACACCATATATTTT.

This clone was seen more than once but under ten times. The V gene is TRBV12-2, the J gene TRBJ2-3; TRBD2 was called by the table and not checked on the DNA. TRBV12-2 is labeled a pseudogene. The CDR3 is 18 amino acids. CDR3 sequence: CASRLALIKAGPTDTQYF. CDR3 coding DNA: TGTGCAAGTCGCTTAGCGCTAATCAAGGCGGGGCCCACAGATACGCAGTATTTT.

The chain uses TRBV28 and TRBJ1-2, with a weak D call TRBD1 (5 bases). The CDR3 contains 16 residues. Per germline, CDR1 MDHEN and CDR2 SYDVKM. V shed 3 bases and J shed 5 bases, with 19 bases lying between them. CDR3 bases: TGTGCCAGCAGTTTGGCCGGATGGGGCCCTAGTTATGGCTACACCTTC. It encodes CASSLAGWGPSYGYTF.

CDR3 protein: CASSSGWLAGGADTQYF. For the CDR3, the DNA is TGTGCCAGCAGCTCCGGGTGGCTAGCGGGGGGTGCAGATACGCAGTATTTT. The chain employs TRBV7-2 and TRBJ2-3; TRBD2 agrees at 11 bases. The ends lost 4 bases at V and 4 bases at J; junction bases unmatched: 10. The CDR3 has 17 amino acids. The germline CDR1 and CDR2 sequences are SGHTA and FQGNSA.

This clone was detected once. The chain has TRBV7-3 and TRBJ2-1; 7 bases align to TRBD2. CDR3 length: 15 residues. Germline CDR1 is SGHTA and CDR2 is FQGTGA. V was clipped by 1 base and J by 8 bases; unmatched bases: 8. DNA of the CDR3: TGTGCCAGCAGCTTAAACAGCGGGGTATACTATGAGCAGTTCTTC. It translates to CASSLNSGVYYEQFF.

The rearrangement joins TRBV5-4 to TRBJ2-1, with 9 positions matching TRBD1. This CDR3 is 15 amino acids long. The germline CDR1 and CDR2 sequences are SGHNT and YYREEE (reference sequence). J was trimmed by 2 bases and V by 4 bases; bases with no gene match: 4. This CDR3 reads CASSGGDRAYNEQFF. The CDR3 nucleotides read TGTGCCAGCAGCGGCGGGGACAGGGCCTACAATGAGCAGTTCTTC. Based on the CDR3 plus reference TRBV5-4 and TRBJ2-1, the full variable domain is ETGVTQSPTHLIKTRGQQVTLRCSSQSGHNTVSWYQQALGQGPQFIFQYYREEENGRGNFPPRFSGLQFPNYSSELNVNALELDDSALYLCASSGGDRAYNEQFFGPGTRLTVL.

This clone turned up a few times. This chain connects TRBV21-1 to TRBJ2-7; the DNA was not compared with TRBD1, the D call given in the table. TRBV21-1 is annotated as a pseudogene. The CDR3 has 18 residues. As DNA, the CDR3 is TGTGCCAGCAGCAAAGGCTCCGGGACAGGGTATCTTTCCTACGAGCAGTACTTC. Translated: CASSKGSGTGYLSYEQYF.

This rearrangement joins TRBV7-2 to TRBJ2-5, with D possibly matching TRBD1 (6 bases). Germline V gene sequence: CDR1 SGHTA, CDR2 FQGNSA. Trimming cost V 1 base and J 1 base, with 10 bases left between them. There are 15 residues in the CDR3. Here the CDR3 DNA reads TGTGCCAGCAGCTTAGTAACGGACAGCCAAGAGACCCAGTACTTC. Protein sequence: CASSLVTDSQETQYF.

V gene TRBV11-1 combines with J gene TRBJ2-7; TRBD1 agrees at 7 bases. Germline CDR1 is SGHAT and CDR2 is FQDESV (reference sequence). Trimming took 5 bases from V and 3 from J; bases not matched to a gene: 10. This CDR3 comprises 15 residues. DNA of the CDR3: TGTGCCAGCAGCCCTCCCCTACAGGGGCTCTACGAGCAGTACTTC. Protein product: CASSPPLQGLYEQYF.

About this clone: Sequence at one end of the junction differs from germline and may be a read error. Additional DNA sequences in this sample encode the identical CDR3. The J gene is TRBJ1-6, the V gene TRBV5-6; D remains unclear. This CDR3 has 12 residues. From germline, CDR1 is SGHDT and CDR2 YYEEEE. For the CDR3, the DNA is TGTGCCAGTAGCTTTCTCACCGAGGCCCTCCACTTT. Translation: CASSFLTEALHF.

This clone was seen only once. V gene TRBV6-6 combines with J gene TRBJ2-3; 9 bases map to TRBD2. The junction had 7 bases not matched to a gene; V was cut back by 0 bases and J by 6 bases. Germline CDR1 MNHNY, CDR2 SVGAGI (reference sequence). The CDR3 has 16 amino acids. The DNA for the CDR3 is TGTGCCAGCAGTTACTCTGGCGGGGGGGCCCCGGATACGCAGTATTTT. This sequence encodes CASSYSGGGAPDTQYF.

Only a few counts were recorded for this clone. The chain carries TRBV7-6 and TRBJ1-3; tentative D call: TRBD1 (5 bases). The CDR3 extends over 14 amino acids. The germline V gene has CDR1 SGHVS and CDR2 FNYEAQ. The V end lost 7 bases, the J end lost 4 bases, and 14 bases lay between the germline ends. The CDR3 here is CASIARGLGNTIYF. The CDR3 DNA sequence: TGTGCCAGCATCGCGAGGGGACTCGGAAACACCATATATTTT.

The rearrangement links TRBV29-1 to TRBJ2-1; D not certain. The germline CDR1 and CDR2 sequences are SQVTM and ANQGSEA. The V end lost 0 bases, the J end lost 4 bases, and 10 bases lay between the germline ends. The length of the CDR3 is 14 residues. The CDR3 DNA reads TGCAGCGTTGAAGATCGTGACATTTACAATGAGCAGTTCTTC. Its translation: CSVEDRDIYNEQFF.

The chain carries TRBV7-2 and TRBJ2-1; maybe TRBD1 (5 bases). V was shortened by 7 bases and J by 9 bases, with 19 bases between the two germline ends. CDR3 length: 14 residues. From germline, CDR1 is SGHTA and CDR2 FQGNSA. The CDR3 here is CASTLGRQGGEQFF. DNA for the CDR3: TGTGCCAGCACTCTGGGCCGCCAGGGTGGTGAGCAGTTCTTC.

V and J are TRBV10-3 and TRBJ1-4; 9 nucleotides line up with TRBD1. Germline V gene data show CDR1 as ENHRY and CDR2 as SYGVKD. The length of the CDR3 is 14 residues. V lost 4 bases to trimming and J lost 7 bases; unmatched junction nucleotides: 4. CDR3: CAISGDRDVEKLFF. The CDR3 DNA is TGTGCCATCAGTGGGGACAGGGATGTTGAAAAACTGTTTTTT.

As to this clone: A read error may produce the germline difference seen at one junction end. The chain recombines TRBV7-7 with TRBJ2-7, with 9 positions matching TRBD1. CDR1 and CDR2 from the germline V gene are SSHAT and FNYEAQ (reference sequence). The CDR3 has 14 residues. CDR3 DNA sequence: TGTGCTAGCAGCCCCGGGACAGGGAGAGACGAGCAGTACTTC. It yields the protein CASSPGTGRDEQYF.